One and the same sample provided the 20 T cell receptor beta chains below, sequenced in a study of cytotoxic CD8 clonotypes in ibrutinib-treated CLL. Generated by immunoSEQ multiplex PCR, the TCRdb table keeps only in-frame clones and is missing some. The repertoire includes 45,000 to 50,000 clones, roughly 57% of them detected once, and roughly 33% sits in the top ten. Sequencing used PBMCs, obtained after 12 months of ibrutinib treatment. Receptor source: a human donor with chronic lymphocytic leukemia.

The CDR3 sequence: CSARLQYEQYF. In nucleotides, the CDR3 is TGCAGTGCTAGACTCCAGTACGAGCAGTACTTC. The chain couples TRBV20-1 to TRBJ2-7; D gene ambiguous. This CDR3 is built from 11 residues. Looked up from germline, CDR1 is DFQATT and CDR2 is SNEGSKA (reference sequence). The V gene lost 2 bases and the J gene lost 4 bases, with 6 bases spanning the gap.

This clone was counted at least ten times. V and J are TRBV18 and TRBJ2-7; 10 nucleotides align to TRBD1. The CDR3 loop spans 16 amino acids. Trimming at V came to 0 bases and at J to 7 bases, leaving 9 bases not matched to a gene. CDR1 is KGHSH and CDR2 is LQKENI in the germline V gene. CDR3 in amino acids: CASSPPGTGAFFEQYF. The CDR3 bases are TGTGCCAGCTCACCACCTGGGACAGGGGCCTTCTTTGAGCAGTACTTC.

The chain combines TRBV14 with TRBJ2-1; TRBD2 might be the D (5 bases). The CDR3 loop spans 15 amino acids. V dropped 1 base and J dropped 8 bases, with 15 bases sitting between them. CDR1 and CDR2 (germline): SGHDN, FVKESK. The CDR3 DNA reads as TGTGCCAGCAGCCAAGGTATAGGCCTAGCCTATGAGCAGTTCTTC. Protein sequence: CASSQGIGLAYEQFF.

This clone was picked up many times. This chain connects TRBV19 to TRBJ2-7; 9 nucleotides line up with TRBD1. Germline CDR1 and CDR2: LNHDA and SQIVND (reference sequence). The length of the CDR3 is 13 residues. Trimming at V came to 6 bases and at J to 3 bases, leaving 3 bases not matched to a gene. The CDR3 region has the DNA TGTGCCAGTAGAACGACAGGGGGCTACGAGCAGTACTTC. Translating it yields CASRTTGGYEQYF.

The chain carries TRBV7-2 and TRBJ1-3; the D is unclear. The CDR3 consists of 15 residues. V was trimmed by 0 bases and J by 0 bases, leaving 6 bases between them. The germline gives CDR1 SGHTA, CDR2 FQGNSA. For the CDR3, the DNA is TGTGCCAGCAGCTTAGCTTATGGCTCTGGAAACACCATATATTTT. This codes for CASSLAYGSGNTIYF.

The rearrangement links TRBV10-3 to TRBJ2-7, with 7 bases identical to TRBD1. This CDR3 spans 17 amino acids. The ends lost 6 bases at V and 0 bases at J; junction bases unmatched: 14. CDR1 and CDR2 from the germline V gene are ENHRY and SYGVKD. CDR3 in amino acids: CAIRGQRTGEGSYEQYF. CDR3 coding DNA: TGTGCCATCAGGGGCCAACGGACAGGAGAAGGCTCCTACGAGCAGTACTTC.

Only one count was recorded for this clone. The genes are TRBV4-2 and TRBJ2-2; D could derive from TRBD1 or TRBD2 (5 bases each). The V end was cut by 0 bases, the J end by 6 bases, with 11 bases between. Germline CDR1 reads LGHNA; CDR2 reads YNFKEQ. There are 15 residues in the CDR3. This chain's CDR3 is CASSQEGEGPGELFF. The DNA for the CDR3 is TGTGCCAGCAGCCAAGAGGGAGAGGGACCCGGGGAGCTGTTTTTT.

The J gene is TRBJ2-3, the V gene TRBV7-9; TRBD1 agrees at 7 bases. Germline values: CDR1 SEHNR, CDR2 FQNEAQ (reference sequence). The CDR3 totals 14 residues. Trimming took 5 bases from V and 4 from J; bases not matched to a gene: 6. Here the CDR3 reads CASSIRQGSDTQYF. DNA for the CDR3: TGTGCCAGCAGCATACGACAGGGTTCAGATACGCAGTATTTT.

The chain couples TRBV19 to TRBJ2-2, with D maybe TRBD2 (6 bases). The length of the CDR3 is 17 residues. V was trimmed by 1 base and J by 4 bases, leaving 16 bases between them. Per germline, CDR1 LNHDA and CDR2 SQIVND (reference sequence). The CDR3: CASSIVRGQGGTGELFF. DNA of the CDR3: TGTGCCAGTAGTATAGTCCGAGGCCAGGGAGGCACCGGGGAGCTGTTTTTT.

CDR3 in DNA: TGTGCCAGCAGCTTAGGGTTCCAGGGAACAGATACGCAGTATTTT. Protein product: CASSLGFQGTDTQYF. The chain couples TRBV7-9 to TRBJ2-3, with a possible D match to TRBD1 (5 bases). Deletions cut 1 base from V and 3 bases from J, with 11 bases between. The CDR3 length is 15 residues. Looked up from germline, CDR1 is SEHNR and CDR2 is FQNEAQ (reference sequence).

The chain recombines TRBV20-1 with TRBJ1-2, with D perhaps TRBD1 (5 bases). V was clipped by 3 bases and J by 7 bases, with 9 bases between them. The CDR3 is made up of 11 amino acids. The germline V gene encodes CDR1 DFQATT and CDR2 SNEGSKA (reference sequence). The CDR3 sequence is CSASRDGGYTF. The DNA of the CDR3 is TGCAGTGCTAGCAGGGATGGTGGCTACACCTTC.

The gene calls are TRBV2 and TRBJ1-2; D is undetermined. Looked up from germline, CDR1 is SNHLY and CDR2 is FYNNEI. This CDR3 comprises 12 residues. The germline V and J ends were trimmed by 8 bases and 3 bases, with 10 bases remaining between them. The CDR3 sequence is CASGATYYGYTF. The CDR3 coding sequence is TGTGCCAGCGGCGCGACTTACTATGGCTACACCTTC.

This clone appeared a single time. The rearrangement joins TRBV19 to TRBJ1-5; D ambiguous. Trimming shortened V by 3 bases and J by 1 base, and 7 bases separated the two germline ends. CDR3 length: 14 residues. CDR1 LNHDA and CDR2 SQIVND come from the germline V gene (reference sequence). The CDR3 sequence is CASSIWVSNQPQHF. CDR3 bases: TGTGCCAGTAGTATCTGGGTGAGCAATCAGCCCCAGCATTTT.

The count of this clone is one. CDR3 in DNA: TGTGCCAGCAGCTTCTCGGGGACAGCCTACGAGCAGTACTTC. As protein: CASSFSGTAYEQYF. The V call is TRBV5-5, the J call TRBJ2-7, with 7 nucleotides matching TRBD1. Germline values: CDR1 SGHKS, CDR2 YYEKEE (reference sequence). Trimming took 2 bases from V and 2 from J; bases not matched to a gene: 4. The CDR3 sequence is 14 residues long.

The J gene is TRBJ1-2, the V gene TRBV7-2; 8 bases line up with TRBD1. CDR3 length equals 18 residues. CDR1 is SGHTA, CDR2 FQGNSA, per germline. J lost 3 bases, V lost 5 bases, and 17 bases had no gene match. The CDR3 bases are TGTGCCAGCAGCCACGACAGGGGATGGCTGTCAAGGGACTATGGCTACACCTTC. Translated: CASSHDRGWLSRDYGYTF. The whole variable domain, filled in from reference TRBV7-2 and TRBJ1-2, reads GAGVSQSPSNKVTEKGKDVELRCDPISGHTALYWYRQSLGQGLEFLIYFQGNSAPDKSGLPSDRFSAERTGGSVSTLTIQRTQQEDSAVYLCASSHDRGWLSRDYGYTFGSGTRLTVV.

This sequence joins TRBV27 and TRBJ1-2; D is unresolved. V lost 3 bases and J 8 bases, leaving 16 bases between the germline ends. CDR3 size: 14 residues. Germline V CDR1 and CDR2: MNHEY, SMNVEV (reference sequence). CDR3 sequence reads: CASSFGAGSGGYTF. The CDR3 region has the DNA TGTGCCAGCAGTTTTGGAGCGGGCTCGGGGGGCTACACCTTC.

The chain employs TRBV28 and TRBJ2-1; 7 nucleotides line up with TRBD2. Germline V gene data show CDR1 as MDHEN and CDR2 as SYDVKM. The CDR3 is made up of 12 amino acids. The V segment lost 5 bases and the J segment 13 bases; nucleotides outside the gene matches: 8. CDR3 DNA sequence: TGTGCCAGCAGTCCAGCGGGGCGGGGCCAGTTCTTC. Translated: CASSPAGRGQFF.

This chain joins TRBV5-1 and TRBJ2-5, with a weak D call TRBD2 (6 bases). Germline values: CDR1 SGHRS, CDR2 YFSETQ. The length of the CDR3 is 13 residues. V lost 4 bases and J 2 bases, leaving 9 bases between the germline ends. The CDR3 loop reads CASSRLGQETQYF. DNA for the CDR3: TGCGCCAGCAGCCGACTAGGACAAGAGACCCAGTACTTC.

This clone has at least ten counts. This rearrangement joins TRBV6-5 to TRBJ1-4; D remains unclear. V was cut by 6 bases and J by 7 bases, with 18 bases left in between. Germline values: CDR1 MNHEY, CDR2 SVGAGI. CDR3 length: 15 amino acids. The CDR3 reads CASRTAGLSGEKLFF. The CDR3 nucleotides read TGTGCCAGCAGGACCGCGGGGTTATCTGGTGAAAAACTGTTTTTT.

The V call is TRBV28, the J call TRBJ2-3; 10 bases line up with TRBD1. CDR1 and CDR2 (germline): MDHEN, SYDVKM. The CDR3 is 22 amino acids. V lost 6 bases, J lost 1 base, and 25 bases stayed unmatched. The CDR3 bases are TGTGCCAGCAGCTTCGATTCCGGGACAGGGGTGTTGGGTGGTAAAGGCACAGATACGCAGTATTTT. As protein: CASSFDSGTGVLGGKGTDTQYF.